Below, 16 T cell receptor beta chains from the same sample are listed, as sequenced in a study of identical twins. TCRdb ran MiXCR on the 5' RACE reads and lists one entry per CDR3 protein. The sample includes roughly 250,000 distinct CDR3 sequences, 6.5% to 9% seen only once; the top ten take 5% to 6%. The sample was also linked to a second study, of yellow fever vaccine responses in identical twins.

The sequenced sample consisted of CD8+ T cells sorted from blood. The receptors come from a woman in her late teens or twenties in good health.

The V and J genes are TRBV4-1 and TRBJ1-1, with 7 positions matching TRBD1. The CDR3 is 15 amino acids. Per the germline V gene, CDR1 is MGHRA and CDR2 is YSYEKL. The V and J ends lost 2 bases and 2 bases, in that order; junction bases with no gene match: 5. The CDR3 DNA follows: TGCGCCAGCAGCCAACGGGAGGGGGCAAACACTGAAGCTTTCTTT. It yields the protein CASSQREGANTEAFF.

Ten or more counts support this clonotype. The J gene is TRBJ2-7, the V gene TRBV7-9; 7 bases fit TRBD2. V lost 5 bases and J lost 2; bases outside the gene matches: 6. Germline V gene data show CDR1 as SEHNR and CDR2 as FQNEAQ (reference sequence). The CDR3 has 14 amino acids. The DNA for the CDR3 is TGTGCCAGCAGCGGCAGCGGGGCGACCTACGAGCAGTACGTC. This codes for CASSGSGATYEQYV.

There are a few counts of this clonotype. V gene TRBV28 combines with J gene TRBJ2-7, with 10 bases identical to TRBD1. With V trimmed by 10 bases and J by 4 bases, 7 bases remained unmatched. CDR3 length: 13 residues. The germline V gene encodes CDR1 MDHEN and CDR2 SYDVKM. The CDR3 DNA reads TGTGCCACCAATCCGGGACAGGGGTACGAGCAGTACTTC. Amino acid sequence: CATNPGQGYEQYF.

The rearrangement uses TRBV27 and TRBJ2-1; D gene unclear. CDR3 length: 14 residues. V was clipped by 4 bases and J by 6 bases, with 13 bases between them. The V gene's germline CDR1 is MNHEY and CDR2 SMNVEV (reference sequence). CDR3 amino acids: CASSYRKQSNEQFF. DNA for the CDR3: TGTGCCAGCAGTTATCGTAAACAATCCAATGAGCAGTTCTTC.

This clonotype was counted only a few times. The V and J genes are TRBV24-1 and TRBJ2-7; no clear D gene. The CDR3 extends over 13 amino acids. Per the germline V gene, CDR1 is KGHDR and CDR2 is SFDVKD. Trimming stripped 3 bases from V and 2 bases from J, with 7 bases between. The CDR3 nucleotides read TGTGCCACCAGTGATGGGCGGACCTACGAGCAGTACTTC. Encoded protein: CATSDGRTYEQYF.

This clonotype appeared many times. The rearrangement joins TRBV7-8 to TRBJ2-3; the D is unclear. V was cut by 2 bases and J by 6 bases, with 18 bases left in between. Germline V gene lookup returns CDR1 SGHVS and CDR2 FQNEAQ. This CDR3 is 16 amino acids long. CDR3 loop: CASSLKLDPVWDTQYF. The CDR3 DNA follows: TGTGCCAGCAGCTTAAAGCTAGATCCGGTTTGGGATACGCAGTATTTT.

This rearrangement joins TRBV28 to TRBJ1-1; D is ambiguous. CDR3 length: 11 amino acids. CDR1 is MDHEN and CDR2 is SYDVKM in the germline V gene. V lost 6 bases to trimming and J lost 10 bases, with 12 bases between them. The CDR3 DNA reads as TGTGCCAGCAGCCCCGGATGGGGAGCTTTCTTT. This encodes CASSPGWGAFF.

This clonotype appeared many times. The chain has TRBV20-1 and TRBJ2-1; 13 bases match TRBD2. CDR3 length equals 13 residues. Germline CDR1 and CDR2: DFQATT and SNEGSKA (reference sequence). V was pared by 8 bases and J by 6 bases, with 4 bases of the junction left unmatched. CDR3 loop: CSITSGRANEQFF. In DNA, the CDR3 is TGCAGTATTACTAGCGGGAGGGCCAATGAGCAGTTCTTC.

This clonotype was picked up many times. The J gene is TRBJ2-5, the V gene TRBV18, with a weak D call TRBD1 (7 bases). This CDR3 comprises 14 residues. V shed 0 bases and J shed 9 bases, with 14 bases lying between them. CDR1 is KGHSH, CDR2 LQKENI, per germline. The CDR3 loop reads CASSPPRDQGAQYF. The CDR3 bases are TGTGCCAGCTCACCACCGCGGGACCAGGGGGCCCAGTACTTC.

This clonotype was counted at least ten times. The chain combines TRBV5-1 with TRBJ1-4; D gene uncertain. Looked up from germline, CDR1 is SGHRS and CDR2 is YFSETQ. V shed 2 bases and J shed 2 bases, with 10 bases lying between them. CDR3 length: 15 amino acids. CDR3 sequence: CASSFSRQTNEKLFF. In nucleotides, the CDR3 is TGCGCCAGCAGCTTCAGTCGGCAGACTAATGAAAAACTGTTTTTT. Variable domain in full (rest from reference TRBV5-1 and TRBJ1-4): KAGVTQTPRYLIKTRGQQVTLSCSPISGHRSVSWYQQTPGQGLQFLFEYFSETQRNKGNFPGRFSGRQFSNSRSEMNVSTLELGDSALYLCASSFSRQTNEKLFFGSGTQLSVL.

The chain has TRBV11-2 and TRBJ2-5, with D tentatively TRBD1 (6 bases). Germline CDR1 SGHAT, CDR2 FQNNGV. V dropped 2 bases and J dropped 3 bases, with 10 bases sitting between them. This CDR3 spans 14 amino acids. CDR3 in DNA: TGTGCCAGCAGCTTAAGACAGGCCAAAGAGACCCAGTACTTC. As protein: CASSLRQAKETQYF.

This clonotype was seen a handful of times. The rearrangement links TRBV20-1 to TRBJ1-6; the D is unclear. The V end was cut by 1 base, the J end by 5 bases, with 9 bases between. CDR1 is DFQATT, CDR2 SNEGSKA, per germline (reference sequence). The CDR3 runs 14 residues. CDR3 sequence reads: CSARVYDDNSPLHF. For the CDR3, the DNA is TGCAGTGCTAGAGTGTACGATGATAATTCACCCCTCCACTTT.

The rearrangement joins TRBV24-1 to TRBJ2-7; possibly TRBD1 for D (5 bases). The germline V gene has CDR1 KGHDR and CDR2 SFDVKD. The ends were cut back, 10 bases at V and 4 bases at J, with 10 bases in the middle. The CDR3 has 11 residues. The DNA for the CDR3 is TGTGCCACAGCCTCAGGGTACGAGCAGTACTTC. Translation: CATASGYEQYF.

The rearrangement links TRBV10-1 to TRBJ2-1; D ambiguous. Per the germline V gene, CDR1 is WNHNN and CDR2 is SYGVQD (reference sequence). Trimming took off 5 bases at V and 8 bases at J, with 10 bases between the two ends. This CDR3 spans 12 amino acids. In DNA, the CDR3 is TGCGCCAGCAGTTCCGATGGGGATGAGCAGTTCTTC. Protein product: CASSSDGDEQFF.

This chain uses TRBV7-9 with TRBJ2-7; D is perhaps TRBD1 or TRBD2 (5 bases each). This CDR3 has 14 amino acids. Trimming cost V 5 bases and J 3 bases, with 14 bases left between them. Germline CDR1 is SEHNR and CDR2 is FQNEAQ (reference sequence). CDR3 protein: CASSPRDHNYEQYF. CDR3 DNA: TGTGCCAGCAGCCCCAGGGACCACAACTACGAGCAGTACTTC.

This clonotype was detected only a few times. The chain joins TRBV27 to TRBJ2-7, with 8 bases identical to TRBD1. This CDR3 is built from 14 residues. The germline V gene encodes CDR1 MNHEY and CDR2 SMNVEV (reference sequence). Trimming took 8 bases from V and 7 from J; bases not matched to a gene: 13. The CDR3 spells CASAEGRGPYEQYF. The DNA of the CDR3 is TGTGCCAGCGCGGAAGGCAGGGGGCCATATGAGCAGTACTTC.